This is a list of T cell receptor beta chains from one sample in a study of T cell repertoires in cytomegalovirus infection. TCRdb itself ran the reads through MiXCR, one entry per CDR3 protein. The profile shows some 200,000 distinct CDR3 sequences, roughly 9% of them singletons. Sequencing was done on a sample of PBMCs. All receptors derive from a human donor in good health (CMV status not recorded). Some clones in this sample may be carry-over from other donors' samples. Both conserved end residues are part of each CDR3. D genes are given only for firm matches. The listing skips clone size in some rows; elsewhere it reads once, few, many or a size class.

D: .; J: TRBJ2-2; length: 14; V: TRBV6-2/TRBV6-3; size: many; CDR3: CASSQYRDTGELFF; DNA: TGTGCCAGCAGTCAATACCGAGACACCGGGGAGCTGTTTTTT
D: .; J: TRBJ2-5; length: 13; V: TRBV6-2/TRBV6-3; size: many; CDR3: CASSTTGLETQYF; DNA: TGTGCCAGCAGTACCACAGGGTTGGAGACCCAGTACTTC
D: TRBD1; J: TRBJ2-7; length: 15; V: TRBV19; size: few; CDR3: CASSPRPGQGDEQYF; DNA: TGTGCCAGTAGTCCGCGGCCGGGACAGGGGGACGAGCAGTACTTC
D: .; J: TRBJ2-5; length: 18; V: TRBV6-1; size: few; CDR3: CASSRRSGSGRFGETQYF; DNA: TGTGCCAGCAGCCGCCGCTCAGGTAGCGGCAGATTCGGAGAGACCCAGTACTTC
D: .; J: TRBJ1-1; length: 15; V: TRBV7-2; size: many; CDR3: CASSLEAGVRTEAFF; DNA: TGTGCCAGCAGCTTAGAGGCAGGGGTGCGCACTGAAGCTTTCTTT
D: TRBD2; J: TRBJ2-5; length: 14; V: TRBV11-3; size: many; CDR3: CASSLDAGERTQYF; DNA: TGTGCCAGCAGCTTAGACGCGGGGGAGCGAACCCAGTACTTC
D: TRBD2; J: TRBJ2-1; length: 14; V: TRBV29-1; size: few; CDR3: CSVPTSGGASEQFF; DNA: TGCAGCGTGCCCACTAGCGGGGGGGCCAGTGAGCAGTTCTTC
D: .; J: TRBJ1-1; length: 15; V: TRBV5-1; size: many; CDR3: CASSLDTGGATEAFF; DNA: TGCGCCAGCAGCTTAGACACCGGGGGGGCCACTGAAGCTTTCTTT
D: TRBD2; J: TRBJ2-7; length: 14; V: TRBV7-9; size: many; CDR3: CASSLDLAVYEQYF; DNA: TGTGCCAGCAGCTTGGATCTAGCGGTGTACGAGCAGTACTTC
D: .; J: TRBJ1-1; length: 11; V: TRBV20-1; size: .; CDR3: CSATIGPEAFF; DNA: TGCAGTGCTACTATCGGTCCTGAAGCTTTCTTT
D: TRBD2; J: TRBJ2-1; length: 13; V: TRBV7-2; size: many; CDR3: CATKQRLAGEQFF; DNA: TGTGCCACCAAACAACGACTAGCCGGTGAGCAGTTCTTC
D: .; J: TRBJ2-2; length: 16; V: TRBV28; size: .; CDR3: CASSFPGATNTGELFF; DNA: TGTGCCAGCAGTTTTCCAGGGGCCACGAACACCGGGGAGCTGTTTTTT
D: TRBD1; J: TRBJ1-5; length: 17; V: TRBV28; size: few; CDR3: CASSFRQGARGNQPQHF; DNA: TGTGCCAGCAGTTTTCGGCAGGGGGCGCGGGGCAATCAGCCCCAGCATTTT
D: TRBD2; J: TRBJ2-6; length: 18; V: TRBV19; size: many; CDR3: CASSMVLAGVAGANVLTF; DNA: TGTGCCAGTAGTATGGTTCTAGCGGGAGTAGCTGGGGCCAACGTCCTGACTTTC
D: .; J: TRBJ2-3; length: 14; V: TRBV7-2; size: many; CDR3: CASSLQGRTDTQYF; DNA: TGTGCCAGCAGCTTACAGGGTAGGACAGATACGCAGTATTTT
D: .; J: TRBJ2-1; length: 12; V: TRBV5-1; size: few; CDR3: CASSVNYNEQFF; DNA: TGCGCCAGCAGCGTTAACTACAATGAGCAGTTCTTC
D: TRBD2; J: TRBJ2-3; length: 16; V: TRBV28; size: many; CDR3: CASSWTSGRRSDTQYF; DNA: TGTGCCAGCAGCTGGACTAGCGGGAGGCGGTCAGATACGCAGTATTTT
D: .; J: TRBJ1-3; length: 12; V: TRBV29-1; size: many; CDR3: CSVGTNGNTIYF; DNA: TGCAGCGTCGGGACAAACGGAAACACCATATATTTT
D: TRBD1; J: TRBJ2-3; length: 15; V: TRBV30; size: .; CDR3: CAWTRGQGTPDTQYF; DNA: TGTGCCTGGACAAGAGGACAGGGAACTCCAGATACGCAGTATTTT
D: TRBD1; J: TRBJ1-2; length: 13; V: TRBV20-1; size: .; CDR3: CSAPQGANYGYTF; DNA: TGCAGTGCGCCACAGGGGGCTAACTATGGCTACACCTTC
D: .; J: TRBJ2-1; length: 12; V: TRBV9; size: .; CDR3: CASSVDAGEQFF; DNA: TGTGCCAGCAGCGTAGATGCGGGAGAGCAGTTCTTC
D: .; J: TRBJ2-2; length: 13; V: TRBV12-3/TRBV12-4; size: few; CDR3: CASTQGPAGELFF; DNA: TGTGCCAGCACCCAAGGGCCAGCAGGGGAGCTGTTTTTT
D: .; J: TRBJ2-3; length: 14; V: TRBV6-2/TRBV6-3; size: .; CDR3: CASTGTRFADTQYF; DNA: TGTGCCAGCACCGGAACTAGATTCGCAGATACGCAGTATTTT
D: .; J: TRBJ2-7; length: 13; V: TRBV12-3/TRBV12-4; size: few; CDR3: CASSAPGFYEQYF; DNA: TGTGCCAGCAGTGCCCCGGGTTTCTACGAGCAGTACTTC
D: .; J: TRBJ1-4; length: 10; V: TRBV28; size: few; CDR3: CAGQSAELFF; DNA: TGTGCCGGGCAATCTGCGGAACTGTTTTTT
D: TRBD2; J: TRBJ2-1; length: 15; V: TRBV20-1; size: few; CDR3: CSAPARTSKPNEQFF; DNA: TGCAGTGCCCCGGCTCGGACTAGCAAGCCCAATGAGCAGTTCTTC
D: .; J: TRBJ2-2; length: 14; V: TRBV28; size: .; CDR3: CASSPGGSTGELFF; DNA: TGTGCCAGCAGCCCAGGGGGGAGCACCGGGGAGCTGTTTTTT
D: .; J: TRBJ2-5; length: 14; V: TRBV19; size: few; CDR3: CASSIGDLQETQYF; DNA: TGTGCCAGTAGTATAGGGGACCTTCAAGAGACCCAGTACTTC
D: .; J: TRBJ2-6; length: 20; V: TRBV7-6; size: few; CDR3: CASSLNPTGQSDSGANVLTF; DNA: TGTGCCAGCAGCTTAAATCCCACCGGGCAATCCGATTCTGGGGCCAACGTCCTGACTTTC
D: .; J: TRBJ2-1; length: 15; V: TRBV27; size: .; CDR3: CASSWDSTIYNEQFF; DNA: TGTGCCAGCAGTTGGGACTCTACCATCTACAATGAGCAGTTCTTC
D: TRBD2; J: TRBJ2-7; length: 16; V: TRBV7-9; size: many; CDR3: CASSLGGSGDSYEQYF; DNA: TGTGCCAGCAGCCTTGGGGGTAGCGGGGACTCCTACGAGCAGTACTTC
D: TRBD2; J: TRBJ2-1; length: 15; V: TRBV7-2; size: many; CDR3: CASSLEAGGRDEQFF; DNA: TGTGCCAGCAGCTTAGAGGCGGGGGGGCGAGATGAGCAGTTCTTC
D: .; J: TRBJ1-1; length: 13; V: TRBV19; size: .; CDR3: CASTYMGDTEAFF; DNA: TGTGCCAGTACTTACATGGGGGACACTGAAGCTTTCTTT
D: .; J: TRBJ1-1; length: 13; V: TRBV29-1; size: many; CDR3: CSVRKGVNTEAFF; DNA: TGCAGCGTCCGAAAGGGGGTCAACACTGAAGCTTTCTTT
D: .; J: TRBJ2-5; length: 16; V: TRBV15; size: few; CDR3: CATAGRGDKGVETQYF; DNA: TGTGCCACCGCGGGTAGAGGGGATAAGGGCGTAGAGACCCAGTACTTC
D: .; J: TRBJ2-7; length: 14; V: TRBV28; size: few; CDR3: CASQLPQGTYEQYF; DNA: TGTGCCAGCCAACTCCCGCAGGGGACCTACGAGCAGTACTTC
D: .; J: TRBJ1-1; length: 16; V: TRBV7-2; size: many; CDR3: CASSLVSGSMNTEAFF; DNA: TGTGCCAGCAGCTTAGTGTCAGGCAGCATGAACACTGAAGCTTTCTTT
D: .; J: TRBJ1-6; length: 17; V: TRBV6-6; size: .; CDR3: CASSPDLSTVLGTPLHF; DNA: TGTGCCAGCAGTCCAGACCTCTCGACAGTTTTAGGTACACCCCTCCACTTT
D: TRBD1; J: TRBJ1-3; length: 15; V: TRBV19; size: many; CDR3: CASRLGQGIMNTIYF; DNA: TGTGCCAGTAGACTGGGACAGGGAATAATGAACACCATATATTTT
D: .; J: TRBJ1-2; length: 14; V: TRBV7-9; size: many; CDR3: CASSLGSSNYGYTF; DNA: TGTGCCAGCAGCTTGGGCAGCTCGAACTATGGCTACACCTTC
D: .; J: TRBJ2-1; length: 11; V: TRBV27; size: many; CDR3: CASSWGNEQFF; DNA: TGTGCCAGCAGTTGGGGCAATGAGCAGTTCTTC
D: .; J: TRBJ1-3; length: 14; V: TRBV28; size: many; CDR3: CASLPQAGRNTIYF; DNA: TGTGCCAGCCTCCCTCAGGCAGGAAGAAACACCATATATTTT
D: .; J: TRBJ2-7; length: 14; V: TRBV7-2; size: many; CDR3: CASSPIIREHEQYF; DNA: TGTGCCAGCAGCCCAATTATTAGGGAGCACGAGCAGTACTTC
D: TRBD1; J: TRBJ2-5; length: 17; V: TRBV7-2; size: many; CDR3: CASSTSGQARGQETQYF; DNA: TGTGCCAGCAGCACGTCGGGACAGGCCAGGGGCCAAGAGACCCAGTACTTC